This T cell receptor (beta chain) was retrieved from a study of blood T cell repertoires in COVID-19. Study details: Sources were T cells, B-cell-depleted T cells, or PBMCs; the material itself was cDNA or gDNA.

Sequenced by immunoSEQ multiplex PCR; TCRdb stores in-frame clones only, minus some. The sample shows tens of thousands of clones, just over 85% of them seen only once. The receptor comes from a man in his sixties or seventies in a cohort sampled during active COVID-19. Source material: peripheral blood.

The CDR3 sequence is CASSLAGKNTEAFF. The CDR3, as DNA: TGTGCCAGCAGCTTAGCAGGGAAAAACACTGAAGCTTTCTTT. The rearrangement uses TRBV11-2 and TRBJ1-1, with a weak D call TRBD1 (5 bases). Germline values: CDR1 SGHAT, CDR2 FQNNGV. The CDR3 loop spans 14 amino acids. Deletions cut 1 base from V and 2 bases from J, with 8 bases between.